Listed here are 25 T cell receptor beta chains from one sample, sequenced in a study of graft-versus-host responses after intestinal transplantation. Sequenced by immunoSEQ multiplex PCR; TCRdb stores in-frame clones only, minus some. Of about 90,000 clones listed, roughly 85% are singletons. No antigen has been assigned to these receptors. The input for sequencing was unstimulated CD4+ T cells sorted from spleen or lymph node cells, taken before intestinal transplant. The receptors were gathered from a human donor who received an intestinal transplant.

The chain recombines TRBV5-6 with TRBJ1-5, with 8 bases that match TRBD1. V lost 4 bases, J lost 7 bases, and 10 bases stayed unmatched. CDR3 length: 15 amino acids. From germline, CDR1 is SGHDT and CDR2 YYEEEE. The DNA for the CDR3 is TGTGCCAGCAGCCCTCACGGACAGGGTCGGCAGCCCCAGCATTTT. Protein sequence: CASSPHGQGRQPQHF. The variable domain in full, completed from reference TRBV5-6 and TRBJ1-5, reads DAGVTQSPTHLIKTRGQQVTLRCSPKSGHDTVSWYQQALGQGPQFIFQYYEEEERQRGNFPDRFSGHQFPNYSSELNVNALLLGDSALYLCASSPHGQGRQPQHFGDGTRLSIL.

The J gene is TRBJ2-7, the V gene TRBV12-5, with a weak D call TRBD1 (6 bases). V lost 1 base, J lost 7 bases, and 17 bases lay in between. The CDR3 has 15 amino acids. Germline CDR1 and CDR2: LGHNT and FRNRAP. The CDR3 protein is CASGLATDPQGEQYF. The CDR3, as DNA: TGTGCTAGTGGTTTGGCGACCGACCCACAGGGTGAGCAGTACTTC.

This clone was seen a single time. The gene calls are TRBV7-9 and TRBJ1-4; D might be TRBD1 (6 bases). CDR3 length equals 16 residues. Germline V gene data show CDR1 as SEHNR and CDR2 as FQNEAQ (reference sequence). Trimming left V 5 bases short and J 0 bases short, with 13 bases between. Here the CDR3 DNA reads TGTGCCAGCAGCACAAGGGGGGGGGCAACTAATGAAAAACTGTTTTTT. Protein product: CASSTRGGATNEKLFF. Complete variable domain (other parts from reference TRBV7-9 and TRBJ1-4): DTGVSQNPRHKITKRGQNVTFRCDPISEHNRLYWYRQTLGQGPEFLTYFQNEAQLEKSRLLSDRFSAERPKGSFSTLEIQRTEQGDSAMYLCASSTRGGATNEKLFFGSGTQLSVL.

V usage is TRBV5-1 and J usage is TRBJ2-1; 9 bases map to TRBD1. This CDR3 has 17 amino acids. Losses at the gene ends were 4 bases for V and 2 bases for J; bases not matched to a gene: 10. Germline CDR1 and CDR2: SGHRS and YFSETQ. Here the CDR3 reads CASSGSGTGKPYNEQFF. CDR3 nucleotides: TGCGCCAGCAGCGGATCCGGGACAGGGAAGCCCTACAATGAGCAGTTCTTC. The full variable domain, its missing parts supplied by reference TRBV5-1 and TRBJ2-1, is KAGVTQTPRYLIKTRGQQVTLSCSPISGHRSVSWYQQTPGQGLQFLFEYFSETQRNKGNFPGRFSGRQFSNSRSEMNVSTLELGDSALYLCASSGSGTGKPYNEQFFGPGTRLTVL.

This sequence joins TRBV7-6 and TRBJ2-5; D not certain. The germline CDR1 and CDR2 sequences are SGHVS and FNYEAQ. Trimming took off 5 bases at V and 3 bases at J, with 10 bases between the two ends. The CDR3 consists of 13 residues. CDR3 nucleotides: TGTGCCAGCAGCCTCAGGCCTGAAGAGACCCAGTACTTC. It translates to CASSLRPEETQYF. Using reference TRBV7-6 and TRBJ2-5 for the parts outside the CDR3, the full variable domain is GAGVSQSPRYKVTKRGQDVALRCDPISGHVSLYWYRQALGQGPEFLTYFNYEAQQDKSGLPNDRFSAERPEGSISTLTIQRTEQRDSAMYRCASSLRPEETQYFGPGTRLLVL.

V is TRBV4-1 and J is TRBJ2-3; D not certain. The V and J ends lost 4 bases and 8 bases respectively, with 7 bases between them. CDR1 and CDR2 from the germline V gene are MGHRA and YSYEKL. This CDR3 has 11 amino acids. The CDR3 loop is CASSPGVTQYF. In DNA, the CDR3 is TGCGCCAGCAGCCCCGGAGTTACGCAGTATTTT.

The chain carries TRBV7-6 and TRBJ2-1; D unresolved. This CDR3 is 14 amino acids long. In germline, CDR1 is SGHVS, CDR2 FNYEAQ. Deletions cut 1 base from V and 6 bases from J, with 10 bases between. CDR3 sequence reads: CASSLGGQLNEQFF. CDR3 DNA sequence: TGTGCCAGCAGCTTAGGAGGTCAGCTCAATGAGCAGTTCTTC.

V usage is TRBV28 and J usage is TRBJ2-1; 12 positions agree with TRBD2. Germline V gene data show CDR1 as MDHEN and CDR2 as SYDVKM. J was trimmed by 1 base and V by 4 bases; bases with no gene match: 2. CDR3 length equals 16 residues. CDR3 DNA sequence: TGTGCCAGCAGTTCTACTAGCGGGGGGTCCTACAATGAGCAGTTCTTC. It yields the protein CASSSTSGGSYNEQFF.

The rearrangement joins TRBV28 to TRBJ1-6, with 8 positions matching TRBD1. The CDR3 has 13 residues. Unmatched junction bases numbered 3, after V lost 6 bases and J lost 8 bases. The germline gives CDR1 MDHEN, CDR2 SYDVKM. The CDR3 sequence is CASRDRGDSPLHF. CDR3 DNA: TGTGCCAGCAGAGACAGGGGTGATTCACCCCTCCACTTT. The full variable domain, completed using reference TRBV28 and TRBJ1-6, is DVKVTQSSRYLVKRTGEKVFLECVQDMDHENMFWYRQDPGLGLRLIYFSYDVKMKEKGDIPEGYSVSREKKERFSLILESASTNQTSMYLCASRDRGDSPLHFGNGTRLTVT.

This clone was found once. The V and J genes are TRBV6-5 and TRBJ2-7, with a possible D match to TRBD2 (5 bases). This CDR3 has 16 residues. V was clipped by 2 bases and J by 6 bases, with 20 bases between them. Germline V gene lookup returns CDR1 MNHEY and CDR2 SVGAGI. CDR3 sequence (DNA): TGTGCCAGCAGTTACGCAAAACTAGACGAGCGTTGCGAGCAGTACTTC. Residues: CASSYAKLDERCEQYF.

V gene TRBV19 combines with J gene TRBJ2-1, with 10 bases identical to TRBD2. The length of the CDR3 is 15 residues. The V gene's germline CDR1 is LNHDA and CDR2 SQIVND (reference sequence). V lost 5 bases to trimming and J lost 2 bases; unmatched junction nucleotides: 3. CDR3 region: CASSPGTSAYNEQFF. CDR3 nucleotide sequence: TGTGCCAGTAGTCCCGGGACTAGCGCCTACAATGAGCAGTTCTTC.

The chain employs TRBV10-2 and TRBJ1-2; D remains unclear. CDR3 length equals 14 residues. The germline gives CDR1 WSHSY, CDR2 SAAADI. Trimming pared 7 bases from V and 4 bases from J, leaving 16 bases between. DNA for the CDR3: TGCGCCAGCACCTCTGATTGGGCCTTCTATGGCTACACCTTC. Translated: CASTSDWAFYGYTF.

The chain carries TRBV4-1 and TRBJ2-3, with a weak D call TRBD2 (6 bases). Trimming shortened V by 1 base and J by 0 bases, and 11 bases separated the two germline ends. The CDR3 consists of 16 residues. Germline CDR1 and CDR2: MGHRA and YSYEKL. Written as DNA, the CDR3 is TGCGCCAGCAGCCAAGTCCCGGGACTGAGCACAGATACGCAGTATTTT. Translated, it gives CASSQVPGLSTDTQYF.

The V gene is TRBV27, the J gene TRBJ1-1; D is possibly TRBD1 (6 bases). Germline V gene sequence: CDR1 MNHEY, CDR2 SMNVEV (reference sequence). This CDR3 is 16 amino acids long. Trimming took off 6 bases at V and 0 bases at J, with 17 bases between the two ends. The CDR3 DNA is TGTGCCAGCAGCCCTGGCACAGGGAACATGAACACTGAAGCTTTCTTT. Protein: CASSPGTGNMNTEAFF.

This clone was seen a handful of times. Other DNA sequences in the sample encode the same CDR3. The chain is built from TRBV25-1 and TRBJ2-3; tentatively, D is TRBD2 (6 bases). Deletions cut 5 bases from V and 3 bases from J, with 6 bases between. The CDR3 runs 12 residues. The germline gives CDR1 MGHDK, CDR2 SYGVNS. Here the CDR3 DNA reads TGTGCCAGCAGTCGGGGGACAGATACGCAGTATTTT. Protein product: CASSRGTDTQYF.

This chain links TRBV29-1 with TRBJ2-3; D might be TRBD1 (5 bases). CDR3 length equals 14 residues. Per germline, CDR1 SQVTM and CDR2 ANQGSEA. V gave up 6 bases and J gave up 2 bases, with 15 bases separating them. DNA of the CDR3: TGCAGCGTCGGTCAAGGGGCCTTCACAGATACGCAGTATTTT. Protein sequence: CSVGQGAFTDTQYF.

The V gene is TRBV29-1, the J gene TRBJ2-7, with TRBD2 matching 7 bases. V lost 1 base to trimming and J lost 3 bases; unmatched junction nucleotides: 3. This CDR3 contains 13 residues. Per the germline V gene, CDR1 is SQVTM and CDR2 is ANQGSEA. This chain's CDR3 is CSVEGLADYEQYF. The CDR3 bases are TGCAGCGTTGAAGGTCTAGCGGACTACGAGCAGTACTTC.

This clone appeared a few times. The chain recombines TRBV7-9 with TRBJ2-7, with TRBD1 matching over 12 bases. Germline CDR1 is SEHNR and CDR2 is FQNEAQ (reference sequence). The CDR3 contains 16 residues. The trim removed 1 base at V and 5 bases at J, leaving 6 bases unmatched. CDR3 residues: CASSLVVGTGGHEQYF. CDR3 bases: TGTGCCAGCAGCTTAGTGGTTGGGACAGGGGGCCACGAGCAGTACTTC.

V and J are TRBV30 and TRBJ2-2, with a possible D match to TRBD2 (5 bases). CDR3 length: 13 residues. V lost 4 bases and J lost 4, with 10 bases in between. The germline gives CDR1 GTSNPN, CDR2 SVGIG (reference sequence). CDR3 nucleotide sequence: TGTGCCTGGATACCCCGGGGCACCGGGGAGCTGTTTTTT. This gives the protein CAWIPRGTGELFF. The full variable domain, with the rest looked up from reference TRBV30 and TRBJ2-2, is SQTIHQWPATLVQPVGSPLSLECTVEGTSNPNLYWYRQAAGRGLQLLFYSVGIGQISSEVPQNLSASRPQDRQFILSSKKLLLSDSGFYLCAWIPRGTGELFFGEGSRLTVL.

This chain links TRBV7-9 with TRBJ2-7, with 14 bases that match TRBD2. CDR1 SEHNR and CDR2 FQNEAQ come from the germline V gene (reference sequence). CDR3 size: 16 residues. Trimming removed 5 bases from V and 4 bases from J; junction bases left unmatched: 7. In DNA form, the CDR3 reads TGTGCCAGCAGCCCGGGGGGACTAGCGGGAGTATACGAGCAGTACTTC. Its translation is CASSPGGLAGVYEQYF. The whole variable domain, filled in from reference TRBV7-9 and TRBJ2-7, reads DTGVSQNPRHKITKRGQNVTFRCDPISEHNRLYWYRQTLGQGPEFLTYFQNEAQLEKSRLLSDRFSAERPKGSFSTLEIQRTEQGDSAMYLCASSPGGLAGVYEQYFGPGTRLTVT.

The chain combines TRBV18 with TRBJ1-2; 7 positions agree with TRBD1. CDR3 length: 18 residues. CDR1 is KGHSH and CDR2 is LQKENI in the germline V gene. V was pared by 3 bases and J by 3 bases, with 16 bases of the junction left unmatched. The CDR3 region is CASSPLPPPQGVDYGYTF. The CDR3 DNA sequence: TGTGCCAGCTCACCGCTCCCTCCCCCGCAGGGGGTGGACTATGGCTACACCTTC.

The CDR3 nucleotides read TGTGCCAGCCATCCGGGGGGCCAGGTGGGTCAGCCCCAGCATTTT. It encodes CASHPGGQVGQPQHF. The rearrangement uses TRBV28 and TRBJ1-5; tentatively, D is TRBD1 (6 bases). CDR3 length: 15 amino acids. CDR1 MDHEN and CDR2 SYDVKM come from the germline V gene. Trimming took 8 bases from V and 6 from J, leaving 20 bases between them.

This sequence joins TRBV6-1 and TRBJ2-3; D remains ambiguous. Germline CDR1 reads MNHNS; CDR2 reads SASEGT. V was clipped by 6 bases and J by 6 bases, with 10 bases between them. CDR3 length: 12 residues. The CDR3 loop reads CASRLGWDTQYF. The CDR3 DNA is TGTGCCAGCAGGCTCGGGTGGGATACGCAGTATTTT.

The rearrangement uses TRBV28 and TRBJ2-5, with 7 bases fitting TRBD2. The germline V gene encodes CDR1 MDHEN and CDR2 SYDVKM. The CDR3 is 15 amino acids. V gave up 3 bases and J gave up 0 bases; unmatched junction bases: 4. The CDR3 DNA sequence: TGTGCCAGCAGTTTCTTTGGGGGGGACCAAGAGACCCAGTACTTC. Amino acids: CASSFFGGDQETQYF.

This chain joins TRBV6-5 and TRBJ2-3; D is possibly TRBD1 (6 bases). The CDR3 length is 15 residues. The V gene lost 5 bases and the J gene lost 7 bases, with 19 bases spanning the gap. Germline V lookup: CDR1 MNHEY, CDR2 SVGAGI. The CDR3 DNA follows: TGTGCCAGCAGTGCGCCCGGGACAATCACTAATACGCAGTATTTT. Protein product: CASSAPGTITNTQYF.